This entry lists 7 T cell receptor beta chains sequenced from one sample in a study of T cells after posttransplantation cyclophosphamide. Produced via immunoSEQ multiplex PCR; TCRdb's table is partial and in-frame only. The data show some 45,000 clones, 80% to 95% seen once. Busulfan-fludarabine conditioning, marrow transplant, and cyclophosphamide on days +3 and +4 were administered. Sequenced here: PBMCs, sampled 55 to 70 days after allogeneic stem cell transplant with posttransplant cyclophosphamide. The receptors were sampled from a male patient between 60 and 69 years old who received an allogeneic stem cell transplant from a related donor and was CMV-positive. Some T cells may trace back to the graft donor.

V usage is TRBV7-2 and J usage is TRBJ1-4, with D unresolved. Per germline, CDR1 SGHTA and CDR2 FQGNSA. Trimming took 1 base from V and 0 from J, leaving 6 bases between them. The CDR3 spans 15 residues. CDR3 sequence: CASSLESTTNEKLFF. In nucleotides, the CDR3 is TGTGCCAGCAGCTTAGAGTCTACAACTAATGAAAAACTGTTTTTT. The full variable domain, with the rest looked up from reference TRBV7-2 and TRBJ1-4, is GAGVSQSPSNKVTEKGKDVELRCDPISGHTALYWYRQSLGQGLEFLIYFQGNSAPDKSGLPSDRFSAERTGGSVSTLTIQRTQQEDSAVYLCASSLESTTNEKLFFGSGTQLSVL.

The chain joins TRBV19 to TRBJ2-4; the match to TRBD1 covers 7 bases. The V gene end was trimmed by 6 bases and the J gene end by 0 bases; junction bases not matched to a gene: 11. Germline V gene lookup returns CDR1 LNHDA and CDR2 SQIVND (reference sequence). The CDR3 is 17 residues long. The CDR3 loop is CASRGPGQVLAKNIQYF. CDR3 DNA: TGTGCCAGTAGGGGCCCTGGACAGGTTCTAGCCAAAAACATTCAGTACTTC.

This clone was seen a single time. V and J are TRBV5-1 and TRBJ1-2; D is ambiguous. From germline, CDR1 is SGHRS and CDR2 YFSETQ. This CDR3 has 13 residues. Trimming removed 4 bases from V and 2 bases from J, with 9 bases in between. CDR3 residues: CASSLGANYGYTF. The CDR3 DNA reads as TGCGCCAGCAGCCTAGGAGCCAACTATGGCTACACCTTC.

This chain links TRBV19 with TRBJ2-3, with TRBD2 matching 8 bases. This CDR3 has 14 residues. Trimming at V came to 1 base and at J to 3 bases, leaving 0 bases not matched to a gene. Germline V gene sequence: CDR1 LNHDA, CDR2 SQIVND (reference sequence). CDR3 in amino acids: CASSIGGGTDTQYF. Written as DNA, the CDR3 is TGTGCCAGTAGTATAGGCGGGGGGACAGATACGCAGTATTTT.

The chain carries TRBV7-9 and TRBJ2-7; 10 bases are a match to TRBD2. This CDR3 contains 15 residues. V was clipped by 4 bases and J by 1 base; unmatched bases: 4. Germline V gene lookup returns CDR1 SEHNR and CDR2 FQNEAQ (reference sequence). CDR3 bases: TGTGCCAGCAGCTCCGGACTAGCGGTTTCCTACGAGCAGTACTTC. Translated: CASSSGLAVSYEQYF. Full variable domain (outside the CDR3, taken from reference TRBV7-9 and TRBJ2-7): DTGVSQNPRHKITKRGQNVTFRCDPISEHNRLYWYRQTLGQGPEFLTYFQNEAQLEKSRLLSDRFSAERPKGSFSTLEIQRTEQGDSAMYLCASSSGLAVSYEQYFGPGTRLTVT.

The chain links TRBV27 to TRBJ1-5; 8 positions match TRBD1. Germline-derived CDR1 and CDR2 are MNHEY and SMNVEV (reference sequence). The CDR3 consists of 15 residues. J gave up 2 bases and V 5 bases, and 5 bases lay outside the gene matches. The CDR3 DNA reads as TGTGCCAGCAGTCAGGGGGCGACGGGCAATCAGCCCCAGCATTTT. This gives the protein CASSQGATGNQPQHF.

In this sample, this clone turned up a few times. The rearrangement joins TRBV25-1 to TRBJ2-7; TRBD1 aligns across 8 bases. Germline V lookup: CDR1 MGHDK, CDR2 SYGVNS. J lost 4 bases, V lost 3 bases, and 5 bases had no gene match. This CDR3 contains 14 residues. CDR3 loop: CASSEPGQEYEQYF. The CDR3 coding sequence is TGTGCCAGCAGTGAGCCGGGACAGGAGTACGAGCAGTACTTC.